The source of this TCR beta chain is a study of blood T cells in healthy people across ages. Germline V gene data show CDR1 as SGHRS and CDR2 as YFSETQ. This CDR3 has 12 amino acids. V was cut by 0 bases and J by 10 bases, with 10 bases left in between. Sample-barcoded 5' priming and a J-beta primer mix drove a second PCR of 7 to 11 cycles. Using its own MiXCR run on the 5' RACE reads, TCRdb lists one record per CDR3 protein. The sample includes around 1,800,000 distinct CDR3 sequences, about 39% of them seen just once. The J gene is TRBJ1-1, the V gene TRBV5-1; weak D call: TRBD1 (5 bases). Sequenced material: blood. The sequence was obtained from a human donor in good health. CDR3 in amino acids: CASSLETERAFF. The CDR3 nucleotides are TGCGCCAGCAGCTTGGAGACAGAGAGAGCTTTCTTT.